The entry that follows covers one T cell receptor (beta chain) sequence. These data belong to a study of cytomegalovirus exposure and HLA in healthy donors. Primers included in the PCR were 60 Vbeta and 13 Jbeta primers. Repertoires were generated with immunoSEQ multiplex PCR, while TCRdb's copy carries only in-frame clones and drops some. The data show approximately 100,000 clones, 79% seen once. The CDR3 contains 17 residues. Trimming removed 1 base at V and 1 base at J, with 16 bases between. Germline CDR1 is LNHNV and CDR2 is YYDKDF (reference sequence). The J gene is TRBJ2-5, the V gene TRBV15; perhaps TRBD2 as D (6 bases). The receptor's source is a female donor in good health and CMV-seropositive. Sequences were obtained from PBMCs. The CDR3, as DNA: TGTGCCACCAGCAGAGCGGGGGTAGTAAGGCTCCAAGAGACCCAGTACTTC. Translation: CATSRAGVVRLQETQYF.